The source of this TCR beta chain is a study of blood T cell repertoires in COVID-19 (dated by TCRdb to the early 2020s). General notes on the study: The collaborator samples originated in the United States, Italy and Spain and spanned the acute and convalescent phases of COVID-19. Where available, HLA class I and class II types were taken from metadata supplied by the sample provider and were not determined by assay-based typing. A freely available public database, intended as a resource for researchers studying the immune response to SARS-CoV-2, is where the repertoires were released. Deeply sampled blood TCRbeta repertoires from subjects exposed to, actively infected with, or recovered from COVID-19 were included in the dataset. The sample metadata nearly always contained a de-identified subject ID, COVID-19 status, age in years and sex. The material from the prospective study consisted of cDNA or gDNA derived from T cells, B-cell-depleted T cells, or PBMCs. Samples came from the ongoing ImmuneRACE study (first 160 participants) plus 1,254 subjects from 6 global collaborators.

Note on this clone: The target of this receptor is not known. It has no much larger one-base neighbor in the sample; base qualities were not kept.

General conclusions and limits of the study: Clinical and demographic metadata were provided uncurated, with the amount varying by source and participant.

From cysteine to phenylalanine, the CDR3 is 16 amino acids long. Solely the CDR3 DNA is kept, with 48 bases framed from the first base. The V end gives up 3 bases and the J end 4 bases, leaving 7 bases in the junction not matched to a gene. According to the germline V gene, CDR1 reads MGHRA and CDR2 reads YSYEKL. Collaborating institutions collected whole blood in K2EDTA tubes following their own protocols. For TCRbeta analysis, collaborator samples were shipped as frozen whole blood, as isolated PBMCs, or as DNA extracted from either sample type. TCRbeta CDR3 regions were amplified from genomic DNA using the immunoSEQ Assay, a bias-controlled multiplex PCR. Processing in the source paper ran as follows. The number of nucleated cells in each sample was estimated by amplification of reference gene primers within the assay. To quantify the absolute abundance of each unique TCRbeta CDR3 rearrangement, sequence reads were collapsed and filtered. For each sample, productive Simpson clonality was calculated as the square root of Simpson's diversity index across productive rearrangements. The source is immuneACCESS, and TCRdb retained only in-frame sequences with V and J called. Part of the clones is not carried over; for the studies checked, unresolved V genes explain less than half of this, and the remainder is unexplained. V, J and clone size are those of that table, while D and trimming were read from the DNA. This sample lists a few hundred thousand clones; about 89% were detected once. In total, the top ten clones hold about 2.1% of the sample.

The rearrangement combines TRBV4-1 with TRBJ2-3; 10 nucleotides in the junction match TRBD1. Sequencing was carried out using peripheral blood. The receptor was isolated from a woman between 45 and 60 years old with acute or convalescent COVID-19. The nucleotide sequence is given as TGCGCCAGCAGCCAGGACCGGGACAGGGGTGCAGATACGCAGTATTTT. This sequence encodes CASSQDRDRGADTQYF.